This T cell receptor beta chain was recorded in a study of blood T cell repertoires in COVID-19. Study information: PBMCs, B-cell-depleted T cells, or T cells provided the cDNA or gDNA that made up the material.

V trimming: 2 bases; J trimming: 4 bases; junction bases outside the gene matches: 4. Germline values: CDR1 MNHEY, CDR2 SMNVEV (reference sequence). The CDR3 length is 15 residues. This clone was observed a single time. Profiled with immunoSEQ multiplex PCR; TCRdb holds only in-frame clones, not every one. Altogether 100,000 or so clones are present, around 86% being singletons, with the ten largest covering approximately 38%. The sample taken for sequencing was peripheral blood. The rearrangement joins TRBV27 to TRBJ2-1; the match to TRBD2 covers 8 bases. This clonotype was sampled from a man older than 75 with acute or convalescent COVID-19. The CDR3 region is CASSLSGLAYNEQFF. CDR3 sequence (DNA): TGTGCCAGCAGTTTAAGCGGACTAGCTTACAATGAGCAGTTCTTC.